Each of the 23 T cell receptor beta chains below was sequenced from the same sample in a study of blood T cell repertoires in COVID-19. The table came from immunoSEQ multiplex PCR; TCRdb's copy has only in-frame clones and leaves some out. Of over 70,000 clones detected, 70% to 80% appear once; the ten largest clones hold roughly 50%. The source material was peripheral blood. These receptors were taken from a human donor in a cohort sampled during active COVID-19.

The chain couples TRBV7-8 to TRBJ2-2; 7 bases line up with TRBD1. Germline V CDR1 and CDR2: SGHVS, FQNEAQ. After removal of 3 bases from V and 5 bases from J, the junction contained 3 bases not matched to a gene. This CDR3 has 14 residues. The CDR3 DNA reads TGTGCCAGCAGCTTGGGACAGACAACCGGGGAGCTGTTTTTT. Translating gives CASSLGQTTGELFF.

The CDR3 loop is CASSNPGLADNEQFF. In DNA form, the CDR3 reads TGTGCCAGCAGTAATCCGGGACTAGCGGACAATGAGCAGTTCTTC. The rearrangement links TRBV2 to TRBJ2-1; 11 bases fit TRBD2. Trimming took 5 bases from V and 5 from J; bases not matched to a gene: 5. The CDR3 spans 15 residues. Germline CDR1 is SNHLY and CDR2 is FYNNEI.

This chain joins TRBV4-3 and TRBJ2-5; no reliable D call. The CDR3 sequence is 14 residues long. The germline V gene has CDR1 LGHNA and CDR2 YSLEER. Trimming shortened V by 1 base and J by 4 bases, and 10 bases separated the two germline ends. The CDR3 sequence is CASSQVWAGETQYF. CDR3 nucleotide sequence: TGCGCCAGCAGCCAAGTGTGGGCAGGAGAGACCCAGTACTTC.

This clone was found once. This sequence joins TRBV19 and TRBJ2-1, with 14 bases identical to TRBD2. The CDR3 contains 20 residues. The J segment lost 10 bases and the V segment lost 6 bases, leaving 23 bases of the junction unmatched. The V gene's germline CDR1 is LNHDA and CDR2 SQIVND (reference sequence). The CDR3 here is CASRPLGGTSGRKGFREQFF. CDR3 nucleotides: TGTGCCAGTAGACCCCTGGGCGGGACTAGCGGGAGAAAGGGTTTTAGGGAGCAGTTCTTC.

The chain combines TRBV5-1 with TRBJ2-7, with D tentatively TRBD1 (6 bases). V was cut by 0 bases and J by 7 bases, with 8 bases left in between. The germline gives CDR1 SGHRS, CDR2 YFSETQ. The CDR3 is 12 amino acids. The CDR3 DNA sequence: TGCGCCAGCAGCTTGGTAGGGGGAGAGCAGTACTTC. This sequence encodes CASSLVGGEQYF. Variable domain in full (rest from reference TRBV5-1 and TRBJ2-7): KAGVTQTPRYLIKTRGQQVTLSCSPISGHRSVSWYQQTPGQGLQFLFEYFSETQRNKGNFPGRFSGRQFSNSRSEMNVSTLELGDSALYLCASSLVGGEQYFGPGTRLTVT.

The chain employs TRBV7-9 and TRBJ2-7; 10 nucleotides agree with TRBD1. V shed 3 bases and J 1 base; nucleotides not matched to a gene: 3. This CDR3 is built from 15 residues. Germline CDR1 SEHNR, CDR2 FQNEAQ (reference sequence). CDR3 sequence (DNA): TGTGCCAGCAGCTTTTGGACAGGGGGATCCTACGAGCAGTACTTC. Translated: CASSFWTGGSYEQYF.

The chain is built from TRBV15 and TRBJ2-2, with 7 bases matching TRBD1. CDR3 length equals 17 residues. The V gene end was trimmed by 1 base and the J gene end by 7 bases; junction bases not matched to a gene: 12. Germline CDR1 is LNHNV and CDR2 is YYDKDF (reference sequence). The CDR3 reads CATSRGTGYRGSGELFF. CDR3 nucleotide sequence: TGTGCCACCAGCAGAGGGACAGGCTACAGAGGTAGCGGGGAGCTGTTTTTT.

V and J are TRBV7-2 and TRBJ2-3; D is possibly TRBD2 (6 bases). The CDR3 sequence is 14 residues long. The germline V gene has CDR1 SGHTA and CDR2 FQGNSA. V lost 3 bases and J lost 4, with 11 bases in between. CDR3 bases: TGTGCCAGCAGCTTGGGGACTCAGGCAGATACGCAGTATTTT. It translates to CASSLGTQADTQYF.

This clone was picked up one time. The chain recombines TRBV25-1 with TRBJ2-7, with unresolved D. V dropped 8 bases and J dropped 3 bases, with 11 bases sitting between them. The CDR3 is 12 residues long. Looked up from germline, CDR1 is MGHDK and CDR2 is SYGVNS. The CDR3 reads CASSGVVYEQYF. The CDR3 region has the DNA TGTGCCAGCTCTGGAGTAGTCTACGAGCAGTACTTC.

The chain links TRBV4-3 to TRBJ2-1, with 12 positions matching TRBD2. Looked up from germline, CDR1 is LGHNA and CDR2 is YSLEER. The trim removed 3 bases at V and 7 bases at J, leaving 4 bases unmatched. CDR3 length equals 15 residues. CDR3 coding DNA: TGCGCCAGCAGCCAGGGGACTAGCGGGCCGAATGAGCAGTTCTTC. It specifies CASSQGTSGPNEQFF.

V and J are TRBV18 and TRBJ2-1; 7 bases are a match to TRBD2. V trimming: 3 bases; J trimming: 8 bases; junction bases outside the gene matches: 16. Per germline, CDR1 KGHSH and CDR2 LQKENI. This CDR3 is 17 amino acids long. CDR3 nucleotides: TGTGCCAGCTCACCTAAACCCGGGACTACCGGTGGGCATGAGCAGTTCTTC. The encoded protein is CASSPKPGTTGGHEQFF.

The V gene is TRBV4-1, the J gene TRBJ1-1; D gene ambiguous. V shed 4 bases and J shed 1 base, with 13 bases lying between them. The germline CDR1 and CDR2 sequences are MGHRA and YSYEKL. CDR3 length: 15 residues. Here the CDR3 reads CASSLRYLENTEAFF. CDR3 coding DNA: TGCGCCAGCAGCCTGAGATACTTAGAGAACACTGAAGCTTTCTTT.

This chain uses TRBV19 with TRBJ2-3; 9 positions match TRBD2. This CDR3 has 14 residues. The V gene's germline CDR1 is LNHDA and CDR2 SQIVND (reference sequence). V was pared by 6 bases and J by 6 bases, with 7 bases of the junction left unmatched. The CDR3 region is CASRLAGERDTQYF. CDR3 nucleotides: TGTGCCAGTAGATTAGCGGGAGAGAGGGATACGCAGTATTTT.

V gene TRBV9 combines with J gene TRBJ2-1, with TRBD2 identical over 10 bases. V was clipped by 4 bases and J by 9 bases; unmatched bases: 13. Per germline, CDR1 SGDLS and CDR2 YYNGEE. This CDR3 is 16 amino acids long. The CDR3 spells CASSPRLAGPLGEQFF. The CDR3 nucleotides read TGTGCCAGCAGCCCTAGACTAGCGGGTCCTCTGGGTGAGCAGTTCTTC.

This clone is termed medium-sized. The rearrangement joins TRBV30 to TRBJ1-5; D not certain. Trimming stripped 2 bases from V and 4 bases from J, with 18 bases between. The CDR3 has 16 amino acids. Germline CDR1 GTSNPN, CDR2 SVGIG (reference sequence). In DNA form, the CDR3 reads TGTGCCTGGAGTCGTCTCGGTCCGGGAGAGAATCAGCCCCAGCATTTT. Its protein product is CAWSRLGPGENQPQHF. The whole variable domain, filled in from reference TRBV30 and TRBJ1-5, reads SQTIHQWPATLVQPVGSPLSLECTVEGTSNPNLYWYRQAAGRGLQLLFYSVGIGQISSEVPQNLSASRPQDRQFILSSKKLLLSDSGFYLCAWSRLGPGENQPQHFGDGTRLSIL.

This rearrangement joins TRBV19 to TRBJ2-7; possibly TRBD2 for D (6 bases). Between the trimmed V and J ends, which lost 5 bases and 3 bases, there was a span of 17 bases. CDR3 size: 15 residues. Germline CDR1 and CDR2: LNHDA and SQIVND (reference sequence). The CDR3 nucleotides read TGTGCCAGTAGTGATACGGGACTTTCGGGCTACGAGCAGTACTTC. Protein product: CASSDTGLSGYEQYF. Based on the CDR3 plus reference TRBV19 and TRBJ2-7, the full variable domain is DGGITQSPKYLFRKEGQNVTLSCEQNLNHDAMYWYRQDPGQGLRLIYYSQIVNDFQKGDIAEGYSVSREKKESFPLTVTSAQKNPTAFYLCASSDTGLSGYEQYFGPGTRLTVT.

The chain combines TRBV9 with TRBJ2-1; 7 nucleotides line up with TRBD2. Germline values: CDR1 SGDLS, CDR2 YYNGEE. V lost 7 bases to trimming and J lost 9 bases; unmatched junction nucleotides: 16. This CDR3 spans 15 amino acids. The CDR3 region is CASGPGAGVWVEQFF. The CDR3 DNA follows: TGTGCCAGCGGACCCGGGGCGGGAGTTTGGGTTGAGCAGTTCTTC. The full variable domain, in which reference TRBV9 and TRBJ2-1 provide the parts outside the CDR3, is DSGVTQTPKHLITATGQRVTLRCSPRSGDLSVYWYQQSLDQGLQFLIQYYNGEERAKGNILERFSAQQFPDLHSELNLSSLELGDSALYFCASGPGAGVWVEQFFGPGTRLTVL.

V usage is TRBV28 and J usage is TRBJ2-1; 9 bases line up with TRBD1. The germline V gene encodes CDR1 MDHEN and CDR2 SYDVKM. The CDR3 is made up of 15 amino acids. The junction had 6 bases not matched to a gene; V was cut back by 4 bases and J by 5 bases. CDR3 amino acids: CASSSWDREDNEQFF. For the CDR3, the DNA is TGTGCCAGCAGTTCTTGGGACAGGGAGGACAATGAGCAGTTCTTC.

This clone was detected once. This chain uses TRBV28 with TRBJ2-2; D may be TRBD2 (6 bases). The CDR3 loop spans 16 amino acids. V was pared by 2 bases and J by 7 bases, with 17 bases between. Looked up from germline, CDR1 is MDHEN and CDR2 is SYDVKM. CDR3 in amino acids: CASSLRGTLFGGELFF. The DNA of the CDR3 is TGTGCCAGCAGTTTACGGGGGACTCTTTTCGGCGGGGAGCTGTTTTTT.

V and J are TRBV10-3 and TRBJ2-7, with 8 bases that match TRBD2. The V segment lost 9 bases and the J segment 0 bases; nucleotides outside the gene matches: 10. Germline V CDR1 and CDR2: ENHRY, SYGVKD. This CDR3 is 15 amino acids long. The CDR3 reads CAMGPGTSRSYEQYF. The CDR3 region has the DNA TGTGCCATGGGTCCCGGGACTAGTCGCTCCTACGAGCAGTACTTC.

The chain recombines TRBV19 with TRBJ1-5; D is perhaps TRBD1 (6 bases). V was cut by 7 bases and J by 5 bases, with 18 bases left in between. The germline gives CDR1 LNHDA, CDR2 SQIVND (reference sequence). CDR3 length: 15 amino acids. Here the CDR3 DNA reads TGTGCCAGTAACCCCCAGGGGTTGTCGGATCAGCCCCAGCATTTT. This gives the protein CASNPQGLSDQPQHF.

The CDR3: CASNGGALGYTF. CDR3 DNA: TGTGCCAGCAATGGGGGGGCCCTTGGCTACACCTTC. The rearrangement joins TRBV3-1 (or the pseudogene TRBV3-2) to TRBJ1-2; D is possibly TRBD1 (6 bases). This CDR3 spans 12 amino acids. V lost 7 bases and J 7 bases, leaving 13 bases between the germline ends. Looked up from germline, CDR1 is LGHDT and CDR2 is YNNKEL (reference sequence).

The CDR3 spells CASSPEGGELFF. CDR3 sequence (DNA): TGTGCCAGCAGCCCCGAGGGCGGGGAGCTGTTTTTT. The chain combines TRBV7-9 with TRBJ2-2; a possible D gene is TRBD2 (5 bases). The CDR3 sequence is 12 residues long. Trimming removed 5 bases at V and 7 bases at J, with 8 bases between. Germline V lookup: CDR1 SEHNR, CDR2 FQNEAQ (reference sequence).